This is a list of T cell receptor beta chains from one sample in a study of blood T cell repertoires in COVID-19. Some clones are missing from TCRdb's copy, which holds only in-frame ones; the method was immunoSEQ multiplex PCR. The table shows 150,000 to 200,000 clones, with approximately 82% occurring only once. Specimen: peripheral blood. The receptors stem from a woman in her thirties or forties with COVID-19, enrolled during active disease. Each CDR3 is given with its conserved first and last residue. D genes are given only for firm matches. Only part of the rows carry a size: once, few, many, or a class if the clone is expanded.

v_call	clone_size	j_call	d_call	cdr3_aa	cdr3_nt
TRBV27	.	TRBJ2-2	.	CASSFFQGHGTGELFF	TGTGCCAGCAGTTTCTTTCAGGGGCATGGCACCGGGGAGCTGTTTTTT
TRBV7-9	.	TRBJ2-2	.	CASSVGGSDTGELFF	TGTGCCAGCAGCGTCGGGGGATCGGACACCGGGGAGCTGTTTTTT
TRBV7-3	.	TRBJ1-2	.	CASSQRLQVFGYTF	TGTGCCAGCAGCCAACGGTTACAGGTTTTTGGCTACACCTTC
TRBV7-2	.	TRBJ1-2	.	CASSLLGHYGYTF	TGTGCCAGCAGCTTATTGGGACACTACGGCTACACCTTC
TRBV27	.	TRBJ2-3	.	CASSLSGRLTDTQYF	TGTGCCAGCAGTTTATCAGGCAGACTAACAGATACGCAGTATTTT
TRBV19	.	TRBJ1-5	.	CASSLSRGWVPQHF	TGTGCCAGTAGTCTGAGCAGGGGATGGGTACCCCAGCATTTT
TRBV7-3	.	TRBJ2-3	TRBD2	CASSPLGGSTDTQYF	TGTGCCAGCAGCCCGCTCGGGGGGAGCACAGATACGCAGTATTTT
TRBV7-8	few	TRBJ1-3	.	CASSTPGRERDTIYF	TGTGCCAGCAGCACACCGGGCCGAGAGAGGGACACCATATATTTT
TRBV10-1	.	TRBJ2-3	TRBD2	CASSELAGVPSTDTQYF	TGCGCCAGCAGTGAATTGGCGGGGGTCCCTAGCACAGATACGCAGTATTTT
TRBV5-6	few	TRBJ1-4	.	CASSLGGGRVSGKLFF	TGTGCCAGCAGCTTAGGTGGGGGCAGGGTTAGTGGAAAACTGTTTTTT
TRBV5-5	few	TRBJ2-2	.	CASSLVPEKTNTGELFF	TGTGCCAGCAGCTTGGTCCCAGAAAAGACGAACACCGGGGAGCTGTTTTTT
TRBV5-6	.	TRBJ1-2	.	CASSSGTPYGYTF	TGTGCCAGCAGCTCCGGGACACCATATGGCTACACCTTC
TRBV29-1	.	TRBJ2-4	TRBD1	CSVIQGARAKNIQYF	TGCAGCGTAATACAGGGGGCGCGGGCCAAAAACATTCAGTACTTC
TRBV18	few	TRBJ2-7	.	CASSPTGDRYEQYF	TGTGCCAGCTCACCAACCGGAGACAGGTACGAGCAGTACTTC
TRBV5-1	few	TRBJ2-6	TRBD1	CASSSVTGGLQAGANVLTF	TGCGCCAGCAGCTCTGTGACAGGGGGCTTACAGGCTGGGGCCAACGTCCTGACTTTC
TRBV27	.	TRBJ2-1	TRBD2	CASSNPGLAAGSYNEQFF	TGTGCCAGCAGCAATCCGGGACTAGCGGCTGGCTCCTACAATGAGCAGTTCTTC
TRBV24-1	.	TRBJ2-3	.	CATRMSAGDTQYF	TGTGCCACCAGGATGTCCGCTGGCGATACGCAGTATTTT
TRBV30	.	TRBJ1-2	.	CAWSQGGGTGYTF	TGTGCCTGGAGCCAAGGGGGAGGGACCGGCTACACCTTC
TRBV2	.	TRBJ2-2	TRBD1	CASSEHRDRVAGELFF	TGTGCCAGCAGTGAACATCGGGACAGGGTAGCCGGGGAGCTGTTTTTT
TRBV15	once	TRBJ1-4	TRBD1	CATSRDGGFGQGQFFNEKLFF	TGTGCCACCAGCAGAGATGGAGGTTTCGGACAGGGGCAGTTCTTTAATGAAAAACTGTTTTTT
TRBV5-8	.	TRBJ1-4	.	CASRSGVYSNEKLFF	TGTGCCAGCAGATCCGGAGTCTACTCGAATGAAAAACTGTTTTTT
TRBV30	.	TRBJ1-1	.	CAWSATRSTEAFF	TGTGCCTGGAGTGCGACGCGGAGCACTGAAGCTTTCTTT
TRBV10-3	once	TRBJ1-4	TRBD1	CAISTGTGLATNEKLFF	TGTGCCATCAGTACCGGGACAGGCCTTGCAACTAATGAAAAACTGTTTTTT
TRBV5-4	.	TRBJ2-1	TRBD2	CASSFQRGGTEQFF	TGTGCCAGCAGCTTCCAGCGGGGGGGCACTGAGCAGTTCTTC
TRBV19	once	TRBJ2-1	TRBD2	CASKDRLAGVNEQFF	TGTGCCAGTAAGGACCGTCTAGCGGGAGTCAATGAGCAGTTCTTC
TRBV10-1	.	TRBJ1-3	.	CASSASGKAGNTIYF	TGCGCCAGCAGTGCCTCAGGGAAAGCTGGAAACACCATATATTTT
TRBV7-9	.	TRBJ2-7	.	CASSPRQYYEQYF	TGTGCCAGCAGCCCCAGACAGTATTACGAGCAGTACTTC
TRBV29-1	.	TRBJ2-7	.	CSAYGSKYEQYF	TGCAGCGCGTACGGTTCGAAGTACGAGCAGTACTTC
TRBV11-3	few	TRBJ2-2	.	CASSKDGRGAGELFF	TGTGCCAGCAGCAAAGACGGCCGCGGGGCCGGGGAGCTGTTTTTT
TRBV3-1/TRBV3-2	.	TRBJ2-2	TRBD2	CAGSHSGLAGTTGELFF	TGTGCCGGCAGCCACTCTGGATTAGCGGGAACCACCGGGGAGCTGTTTTTT
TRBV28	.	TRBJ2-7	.	CASSLLPATYEQYF	TGTGCCAGCAGTTTACTTCCAGCGACCTACGAGCAGTACTTC
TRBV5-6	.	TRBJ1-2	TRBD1	CASSLYRQGLNYGYTF	TGTGCCAGCAGCTTATACCGACAGGGTCTAAACTATGGCTACACCTTC
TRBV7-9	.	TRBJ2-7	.	CASSLPGRPYEQYF	TGTGCCAGCAGCTTACCAGGGCGGCCCTACGAGCAGTACTTC
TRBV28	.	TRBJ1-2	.	CAIREGGIWGYTF	TGTGCCATCAGAGAGGGTGGAATATGGGGCTACACCTTC
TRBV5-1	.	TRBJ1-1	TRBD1	CASSLRQGSEAFF	TGCGCCAGCAGCTTGAGACAGGGATCTGAAGCTTTCTTT
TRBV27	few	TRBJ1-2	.	CASSPRGYGYTF	TGTGCCAGCAGTCCAAGGGGTTATGGCTACACCTTC
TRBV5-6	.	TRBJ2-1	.	CASSLSGPDEQFF	TGTGCCAGCAGCTTATCAGGGCCGGATGAGCAGTTCTTC